This T cell receptor (beta chain) was identified during a study of cytomegalovirus exposure and HLA in healthy donors (dated by TCRdb to 2016 to 2017). With regard to the full study: An earlier analysis of approximately 640 of the donors reported roughly 300 Gb of sequence data and around 120 million unique TCR beta sequences from roughly 200 million T cells. The aim of the study was to test whether cataloging public T cell receptors could identify signatures of past pathogen exposure. To study patterns of TCR occurrence, a later analysis re-analyzed previously published TCR beta repertoires from several hundred donors and added high-resolution HLA genotyping. Typing coverage differed by locus: A, B, C, DRB1 and DQB1 were typed in about 620-630 donors, DQA1 in 500 to 550, DPA1 in nearly 610, and DPB1 in 472. Besides the first cohort of 666 subjects, a separate validation cohort made up of 120 or so different subjects was used. Across around 400 genotyped donors of the cohort, an average of approximately 200,000 unique TCR beta nucleotide sequences per donor were sequenced, and approximately 19% of those sequences were non-productive. Roughly 300 gigabases of sequencing data and around 80 million unique TCR sequences made up an early release that covered some 640 HLA-typed donors. High-throughput TCR immunosequencing, statistical association of individual TCRs with disease status, and machine learning were combined to predict cytomegalovirus infection status. Rather than using new phenotypic data, the later analysis identified candidate immune exposures from TCR beta sequences and from how often those sequences occurred across donors. All discovery cohort repertoires had been generated on a single sequencing platform. The study used immunosequencing to profile the T cell repertoires of approximately 690 subjects and linked those repertoires to cytomegalovirus serostatus. An earlier analysis of about 620 of the donors applied high-throughput TCR beta sequencing to assess whether each TCR beta V gene segment acted as functional or pseudogenic. Class I and class II HLA loci were covered by the typing at four-digit resolution. Roughly five DR-DQ haplotypes were handled as single units for association and clustering because linkage in the cohort was strong. Donor age, sex, ethnicity and CMV serostatus were compiled together with the repertoire data. A later genetic analysis took genome-wide SNP genotypes for about 55% of the 666 donors and used that subset as a discovery cohort. Of the approximately 400 genotyped donors, around 81% fell in the genetic ancestry cluster associated with self-reported Caucasian donors. Paper-wide results and their limitations: The presence/absence analyses assumed that sequencing depth was roughly uniform across donors, and that assumption may not be true. The authors suggested that the approach could potentially be extended to other disease states and immunological phenotypes. Because counts were too low, 15 to 20 rarely observed V segments, including chromosome 9 orphons, were excluded from the earlier analysis of around 640 of the donors. The study gave a list of about 160 TCR beta chains associated with cytomegalovirus. In an earlier analysis of about 550 of the donors, most TCR beta V segments were observed in productive rearrangements about 87% or about 30% of the time, broadly matching IMGT annotations. A later analysis associated about 17,000 TCR beta sequences with specific HLA alleles at a false discovery rate of 0.05. The only immune exposure information available for the cohort was CMV serostatus. A later genetic analysis reported fewer N-insertions in productive TCRs among donors in an Asian-associated ancestry cluster than the roughly 690-donor mean. The classifier was reported to diagnose cytomegalovirus status with high specificity and sensitivity in both the original and validation cohorts. An association between a missense DCLRE1C variant and V-gene and J-gene trimming of TCR beta chains was found in a later genetic analysis and replicated in an independent cohort. Strong co-occurrence of HLA alleles, especially DR and DQ, made assigning TCR associations to individual alleles difficult. Because the 87-base-pair reads could not distinguish some IMGT-functional V segments, including TRBV6-2 and TRBV6-3, those segments were excluded. Most TCR sequences were observed very rarely across donors, whereas some public TCRs were present in many individuals. A later analysis found that TCR association rates varied across HLA loci, with DRB1 alleles showing the most associated TCRs and HLA-C alleles the fewest. A further reported finding was that TCR beta sequences accurately predicted the HLA-A and HLA-B alleles for most subjects in the first cohort. Because HLA typing was unavailable for some donors at each locus, only the typed subset was used in association tests. This cohort had only TCR beta chains sequenced, and the lack of alpha or paired-chain data limited which features could be detected. Linkage disequilibrium might explain the correlated functional status among segregating V segments, but an unknown experimental factor could not be ruled out. A cluster of highly shared sequence variants was judged likely to represent a technical artifact of the sequencing pipeline. In a later analysis, HLA-associated TCR beta chains showed more clonal expansion and lower generation probabilities than non-associated chains that were equally common. According to a later analysis, parvovirus B19, influenza, CMV and Epstein-Barr virus appeared linked to several top co-occurrence clusters. A few of the identified cytomegalovirus-associated TCR beta chains were confirmed in vitro to be specific for cytomegalovirus antigens. Most CMV-associated TCR beta chains appeared to be HLA-restricted in a later analysis, and the HLA associations seemed to be driven largely by CMV exposure.

Regarding this clone: This receptor's antigen is unknown. No per-base quality is available; no much larger clone lies one base away.

In total, 500 to 700 healthy bone marrow donors made up the cohort. All cohort members were sampled while nominally healthy, although unrecorded immune exposures were likely present. The donor was CMV seropositive and belonged to the group of over 250 seropositive cohort members. A peripheral blood sample was collected from each donor, and TCR beta sequencing was performed on peripheral blood mononuclear cells. Genomic DNA extraction from the blood cell samples was performed with the Qiagen DNeasy Blood Extraction Kit. The germline ends are 7 bases apart after V is trimmed by 4 bases and J by 2 bases. The germline V gene encodes CDR1 SQVTM and CDR2 ANQGSEA. The cysteine opens and the phenylalanine closes a CDR3 of 12 amino acids. Only CDR3 DNA is held: 36 bases, read in frame from base 1. The receptor library was made with the immunoSEQ multiplex PCR assay. The multiplex PCR relied on a mix of 60 forward primers for TCR Vbeta segments and 13 reverse primers for TCR Jbeta segments. A multiplex PCR assay on genomic DNA amplified the CDR3 region of rearranged TCR beta genes. Amplified TCR beta libraries were sequenced as 87-base-pair reads on the Illumina HiSeq System. The authors' pipeline ran thus. Across the 666 repertoires, a later analysis counted some 81 million unique TCR beta chains, roughly 11 million of which were shared by at least two donors. A nearest-neighbor algorithm error-corrected the raw reads and collapsed the reads into unique sequences, merging closely related sequences to remove PCR and sequencing errors. CDR3 sequences were aligned to IMGT reference sequences to assign V, D and J gene segments. For a sequence to be retained, a match of at least six nucleotides was required to both a V gene segment and a J gene segment. Rearrangements were classified as productive when the CDR3 lacked stop codons and remained in frame with V and J, and all other rearrangements were classified as non-productive. Following IMGT convention, CDR3 was defined as the stretch from the second conserved V-encoded cysteine to the conserved J-encoded phenylalanine. In an earlier analysis of more than 550 of the donors, sequences lacking an unambiguous match to a single V gene segment were excluded. An earlier analysis of several hundred of the donors called V segments functional above 56.7% productive rearrangements and segregating when the between-donor standard deviation exceeded 5%. A statistical classification framework was built for diagnosing cytomegalovirus status from the catalog of TCR beta chain sequences. V and J gene assignment, in a later analysis, came from comparing TCR nucleotide sequences with IMGT/GENE-DB human TR gene sequences. A later analysis assigned CDR3 sequences and most-parsimonious VDJ recombination scenarios with the TCRdist pipeline. In a later analysis, each TCR beta chain was defined by its CDR3 amino acid sequence together with its V-gene family, and reads lacking a unique V-gene family were excluded. In a later analysis, 550 to 650 highly shared, low-generation-probability nucleotide sequences were removed to address suspected cross-contamination and a sequencing artifact. In a later analysis, a clonal expansion index was calculated for each public chain from normalized within-repertoire ranks of inferred template counts. A later analysis computed generation probabilities with a VDJ recombination model fitted to out-of-frame rearrangements, and checked the results against IGoR. In a later analysis, TCR-TCR, TCR-HLA and TCR-CMV co-occurrence was scored with hypergeometric tests, and a repertoire-size bias correction was applied to TCR pairs. A later analysis estimated false discovery rates by permuting HLA or CMV assignments 20 times. A later analysis grouped co-occurring TCRs with DBSCAN, adding TCRdist sequence similarity when clustering within HLA-allele-positive subsets. For co-occurrence clustering, repertoires with fewer than 30,000 or more than 120,000 public chains were excluded, along with five repertoires with anomalous nucleotide sharing. TCRdb limited this immuneACCESS table to in-frame rearrangements with V and J called. A share of clones is missing; checked studies link under half to unresolved V genes, and the rest is unexplained. The V and J calls and clone size were taken over from that table, and D and trimming were inferred from the DNA. For this sample there are more than 100,000 clones; around 69% appear just once. The ten most abundant clones make up roughly 8.6% of the sample.

The V gene is TRBV29-1 and the J gene is TRBJ2-3; a tentative D match to TRBD2 spans 5 bases. This TCR was sampled from a middle-aged woman in good health and CMV-seropositive. Specimen: PBMCs. The CDR3 region has the sequence CSVGTVTDTQYF. Read as DNA, the sequence is TGCAGCGTTGGGACTGTCACAGATACGCAGTATTTT.